One TCR beta chain is described in this entry. The CDR3 runs 14 residues. The study ran its PCR with 60 Vbeta and 13 Jbeta primers. The protocol was immunoSEQ multiplex PCR, while the TCRdb copy is restricted to in-frame clones and leaves out a portion. The sample contains 100,000 to 150,000 clones, roughly 82% of which appear only once. The entry originates in a study of cytomegalovirus exposure and HLA in healthy donors. The genes are TRBV21-1 and TRBJ2-5; the tabulated D call, TRBD2, remains unverified against the DNA. TRBV21-1 is assigned pseudogene status. Sequencing input: PBMCs. The receptor was isolated from a male donor in good health and CMV-seropositive. The CDR3 bases are TGTGCCAGCAGCAAATATTGGGGGGTGGAGACCCAGTACTTC. It is translated as CASSKYWGVETQYF.